The clone carrying this T cell receptor (beta chain) was picked up many times. Its antigen is unknown. The CDR3 is 17 residues long. V was cut by 1 base and J by 5 bases, with 20 bases left in between. Per germline, CDR1 SGHTA and CDR2 FQGNSA. TCRdb used MiXCR to reprocess the reads, holding one entry per CDR3 protein. The repertoire holds around 900,000 distinct CDR3 sequences, about 33% seen once, with 13% in the top ten. This sample was taken from a study of T cell repertoires in cytomegalovirus infection. Whole-study results and caveats: The ex vivo response was dominated by HLA-C-restricted CMV-specific TCR beta clonotypes.

The sequencing used cultured CD8+ T cells from PBMCs, collected from culture after CMV antigen stimulation. The receptor was isolated from a human donor in good health (CMV status not recorded). Some clones in this sample may be carry-over from other donors' samples. V is TRBV7-2 and J is TRBJ1-1, with a weak D call TRBD1 (6 bases). The CDR3 here is CASSLGSGRGPGTEAFF. The CDR3 nucleotides read TGTGCCAGCAGCTTAGGGAGCGGCAGGGGCCCTGGAACTGAAGCTTTCTTT.